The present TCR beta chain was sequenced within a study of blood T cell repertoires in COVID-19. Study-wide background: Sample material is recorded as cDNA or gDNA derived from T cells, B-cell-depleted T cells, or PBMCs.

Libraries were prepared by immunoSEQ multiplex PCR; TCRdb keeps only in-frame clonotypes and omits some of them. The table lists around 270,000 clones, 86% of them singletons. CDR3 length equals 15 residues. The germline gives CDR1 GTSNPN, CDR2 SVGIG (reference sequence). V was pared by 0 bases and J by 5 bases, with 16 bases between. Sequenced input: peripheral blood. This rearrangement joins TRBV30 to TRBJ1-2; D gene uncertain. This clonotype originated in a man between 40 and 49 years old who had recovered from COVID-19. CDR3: CAWSVLAEGGYGYTF. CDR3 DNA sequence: TGTGCCTGGAGTGTACTTGCCGAGGGTGGGTATGGCTACACCTTC.